This T cell receptor (beta chain) comes out of a study of blood T cells in healthy people across ages. For the second PCR, which ran for about 6 to 12 cycles, a sample-barcoded 5' primer and a J-beta primer mix were used. TCRdb ran MiXCR on the 5' RACE reads and lists one entry per CDR3 protein. The table records fewer than 800,000 distinct CDR3 sequences, over 20% of them present only once. This CDR3 comprises 11 residues. The V gene lost 5 bases and the J gene lost 4 bases, with 6 bases spanning the gap. In germline, CDR1 is ENHRY, CDR2 SYGVKD. This clonotype was observed a few times. The gene calls are TRBV10-3 and TRBJ2-7, with D perhaps matching TRBD2 (6 bases). The sequence was collected from a man between 65 and 85 years old in good health. Sequenced material: blood. The CDR3: CAISREYEQYF. The CDR3 DNA follows: TGTGCCATCAGTCGGGAGTACGAGCAGTACTTC.